Listed here is a single T cell receptor beta chain. This specimen comes from a study of regulatory T cells in long-lasting Graves disease. The authors built TCR beta libraries using iRepertoire HTBI primers and Arm-PCR of CDR3 regions. Each CDR3 protein gets one entry after TCRdb re-called the multiplex PCR reads with MiXCR. The repertoire holds 560,000 or so distinct CDR3 sequences, with roughly 15% as singletons. The CDR3 runs to 14 residues. Germline CDR1 is LNHDA and CDR2 is SQIVND (reference sequence). Deletions cut 0 bases from V and 7 bases from J, with 9 bases between. Time point denoted: newly diagnosed GD, antithyroid drugs for less than 3 months. RNA from PBMCs was the source of the TCR library. These same records also appear under a second study, on T cells in Graves' hyperthyroidism and ophthalmopathy.

The rearrangement links TRBV19 to TRBJ2-2; possible D gene TRBD1, 5 bases. The TCR originated in a man aged 18 to 30 with Graves disease. Sequencing used peripheral blood mononuclear cells (PBMCs), obtained at new diagnosis, from a patient treated with antithyroid drugs. The CDR3 bases are TGTGCCAGTAGTATAGATCGCAGGGTCGGGGAGCTGTTTTTT. Protein sequence: CASSIDRRVGELFF.